This entry is about one TCR beta chain. Its antigen is unknown. The data were obtained in a study of long-term antiretroviral therapy in people with HIV. Trimming stripped 4 bases from V and 7 bases from J, with 10 bases between. The germline V gene encodes CDR1 SGHAT and CDR2 FQNNGV. The CDR3 consists of 12 residues. The study used samples holding roughly 1-10 million cryopreserved PBMC before DNA extraction. With survey level as its setting, the immunoSEQ assay was v3.0. A target of roughly 40,000-50,000 T-cell genomes per sample was set for sequencing. TCRdb's table, derived via immunoSEQ multiplex PCR, lists solely in-frame clones and lacks some. The sample has tens of thousands of clones, 75% to 90% seen once. Study-wide results and caveats: With ART, diversity went up but was still lower than in transplant donor controls.

The chain uses TRBV11-2 and TRBJ1-1; perhaps TRBD1 as D (5 bases). Specimen: unsorted PBMCs, collected 1 year after starting antiretroviral therapy. The receptor was derived from a young man with HIV. The CDR3 protein is CASSWGLNEAFF. In DNA, the CDR3 is TGTGCCAGCAGCTGGGGACTTAATGAAGCTTTCTTT.